The 21 T cell receptor beta chains below come from one sample, sequenced in a study of blood T cell repertoires in COVID-19. Measured with immunoSEQ multiplex PCR; TCRdb has only the in-frame clones, and not every one. The table lists about 200,000 clones, under 90% of them singletons, with 3.5% to 4.5% in the top ten. Sequences were obtained from PBMCs or T cells enriched from blood (not recorded which). These receptors were obtained from a woman aged 25 to 39 with acute COVID-19.

The V call is TRBV7-3, the J call TRBJ1-1; D not resolved. Trimming cost V 3 bases and J 6 bases, with 11 bases left between them. Looked up from germline, CDR1 is SGHTA and CDR2 is FQGTGA. The CDR3 extends over 13 amino acids. The CDR3 loop reads CASSFSREAEAFF. For the CDR3, the DNA is TGTGCCAGCAGCTTCTCCCGAGAGGCTGAAGCTTTCTTT.

The V and J genes are TRBV7-8 and TRBJ2-7; 10 positions match TRBD1. Looked up from germline, CDR1 is SGHVS and CDR2 is FQNEAQ. The CDR3 is made up of 14 amino acids. J lost 4 bases, V lost 5 bases, and 5 bases had no gene match. CDR3 DNA sequence: TGTGCCAGCAGCCCCGGACAGGGGGGGTACGAGCAGTACTTC. Translating gives CASSPGQGGYEQYF.

The chain joins TRBV19 to TRBJ2-1; 9 bases map to TRBD2. CDR3 length: 16 residues. Germline CDR1 reads LNHDA; CDR2 reads SQIVND (reference sequence). V lost 7 bases to trimming and J lost 10 bases; unmatched junction nucleotides: 17. CDR3 loop: CASTPPGTSSIGEQFF. As DNA, the CDR3 is TGTGCCAGTACCCCCCCCGGGACTAGCTCTATAGGAGAGCAGTTCTTC.

This clone was seen ten or more times. J is TRBJ2-7 and V is TRBV5-1, with 7 bases aligning to TRBD2. The V segment lost 0 bases and the J segment 2 bases; nucleotides outside the gene matches: 8. The CDR3 totals 16 residues. Germline loops: CDR1 SGHRS, CDR2 YFSETQ. CDR3 region: CASSLGAGTTPYEQYF. The DNA of the CDR3 is TGCGCCAGCAGCTTGGGGGCCGGGACTACCCCCTACGAGCAGTACTTC. Using reference TRBV5-1 and TRBJ2-7 for the parts outside the CDR3, the full variable domain is KAGVTQTPRYLIKTRGQQVTLSCSPISGHRSVSWYQQTPGQGLQFLFEYFSETQRNKGNFPGRFSGRQFSNSRSEMNVSTLELGDSALYLCASSLGAGTTPYEQYFGPGTRLTVT.

The CDR3 nucleotides read TGTGCCAGCAGCTTAGCGGGGGACACTTACTACGAGCAGTACTTC. The encoded protein is CASSLAGDTYYEQYF. V and J are TRBV7-6 and TRBJ2-7, with D possibly matching TRBD1 (6 bases). The CDR3 contains 15 residues. V was clipped by 0 bases and J by 3 bases, with 12 bases between them. The V gene's germline CDR1 is SGHVS and CDR2 FNYEAQ.

V is TRBV5-5 and J is TRBJ2-3; 8 nucleotides align to TRBD1. Germline CDR1 SGHKS, CDR2 YYEKEE (reference sequence). This CDR3 spans 16 amino acids. The V gene end was trimmed by 4 bases and the J gene end by 1 base; junction bases not matched to a gene: 8. This CDR3 reads CASSPPTGVGTDTQYF. The CDR3 DNA is TGTGCCAGCAGCCCGCCGACAGGGGTCGGCACAGATACGCAGTATTTT.

This chain connects TRBV9 to TRBJ2-2; no clear D gene. CDR3 size: 15 residues. Trimming took 4 bases from V and 2 from J, leaving 12 bases between them. Germline V gene lookup returns CDR1 SGDLS and CDR2 YYNGEE. The DNA of the CDR3 is TGTGCCAGCAGCCAGACCCCACTAAACACCGGGGAGCTGTTTTTT. It specifies CASSQTPLNTGELFF.

The gene calls are TRBV7-9 and TRBJ2-2; maybe TRBD1 (6 bases). The ends were cut back, 2 bases at V and 7 bases at J, with 14 bases in the middle. Germline-derived CDR1 and CDR2 are SEHNR and FQNEAQ (reference sequence). This CDR3 has 15 residues. CDR3 residues: CASSLQTGLSGELFF. In nucleotides, the CDR3 is TGTGCCAGCAGCTTACAGACAGGTTTGAGCGGGGAGCTGTTTTTT.

This chain connects TRBV27 to TRBJ1-4; no definite D call. The CDR3 consists of 18 residues. Trimming removed 6 bases at V and 3 bases at J, with 23 bases between. The germline V gene has CDR1 MNHEY and CDR2 SMNVEV (reference sequence). DNA for the CDR3: TGTGCCAGCAGCCTACTCCTATCCACGGGTATGGCTAATGAAAAACTGTTTTTT. It is translated as CASSLLLSTGMANEKLFF.

The J gene is TRBJ1-5, the V gene TRBV5-5; 8 positions agree with TRBD1. The V segment lost 3 bases and the J segment 11 bases; nucleotides outside the gene matches: 16. CDR3 length equals 16 residues. Germline V lookup: CDR1 SGHKS, CDR2 YYEKEE (reference sequence). The CDR3 nucleotides read TGTGCCAGCAGCTGGACCCCCGGGACAGGTCCATCTGCCCAGCATTTT. Protein sequence: CASSWTPGTGPSAQHF.

This chain connects TRBV6-5 to TRBJ1-1, with 8 positions matching TRBD1. The J segment lost 3 bases and the V segment lost 0 bases, leaving 3 bases of the junction unmatched. Germline V gives CDR1 MNHEY, CDR2 SVGAGI. This CDR3 comprises 15 residues. In DNA form, the CDR3 reads TGTGCCAGCAGTTACTCTCGACAGGGGCACACTGAAGCTTTCTTT. As protein: CASSYSRQGHTEAFF.

The V gene is TRBV10-3, the J gene TRBJ2-3; TRBD2 is a possible D gene (7 bases). The CDR3 is made up of 14 amino acids. From germline, CDR1 is ENHRY and CDR2 SYGVKD. The germline V and J ends were trimmed by 6 bases and 7 bases, with 17 bases remaining between them. For the CDR3, the DNA is TGTGCCATCAGGGACGGCGCGGGGGCTTATACGCAGTATTTT. It codes for CAIRDGAGAYTQYF.

The chain joins TRBV5-1 to TRBJ1-4, with a weak D call TRBD1 (5 bases). This CDR3 is 14 amino acids long. CDR1 SGHRS and CDR2 YFSETQ come from the germline V gene. Trimming cost V 4 bases and J 5 bases, with 12 bases left between them. DNA for the CDR3: TGCGCCAGCAGCAGGACCAGGGCAAATGAAAAACTGTTTTTT. It is translated as CASSRTRANEKLFF.

This chain links TRBV4-2 with TRBJ1-4; 7 nucleotides match TRBD1. V lost 3 bases to trimming and J lost 8 bases; unmatched junction nucleotides: 6. CDR3 size: 14 residues. The germline gives CDR1 LGHNA, CDR2 YNFKEQ. CDR3 amino acids: CASSHDRAEEKLFF. The CDR3 nucleotides are TGTGCCAGCAGCCACGACAGGGCCGAAGAAAAACTGTTTTTT.

The table lists this clone with a few counts. The V gene is TRBV19, the J gene TRBJ1-4; D not resolved. V shed 1 base and J shed 8 bases, with 14 bases lying between them. The V gene's germline CDR1 is LNHDA and CDR2 SQIVND (reference sequence). The CDR3 loop spans 15 amino acids. CDR3 region: CASSIVDKLAEKLFF. The CDR3 DNA sequence: TGTGCCAGTAGTATAGTCGACAAGTTGGCGGAAAAACTGTTTTTT.

The chain recombines TRBV28 with TRBJ1-5; 8 bases align to TRBD1. This CDR3 comprises 15 residues. V was pared by 4 bases and J by 7 bases, with 9 bases of the junction left unmatched. Germline CDR1 MDHEN, CDR2 SYDVKM. The CDR3 DNA sequence: TGTGCCAGCAGTTCCCGGACAGGGCCCCGGCAGCCCCAGCATTTT. This sequence encodes CASSSRTGPRQPQHF. The full variable domain, rest sourced from reference TRBV28 and TRBJ1-5, is DVKVTQSSRYLVKRTGEKVFLECVQDMDHENMFWYRQDPGLGLRLIYFSYDVKMKEKGDIPEGYSVSREKKERFSLILESASTNQTSMYLCASSSRTGPRQPQHFGDGTRLSIL.

This clone was seen just once. The chain has TRBV30 and TRBJ1-2; no firm D call. Germline-derived CDR1 and CDR2 are GTSNPN and SVGIG (reference sequence). The CDR3 consists of 13 residues. V lost 0 bases to trimming and J lost 4 bases, with 9 bases between them. Written as DNA, the CDR3 is TGTGCCTGGAGTGTACGTCCCGGCTATGGCTACACCTTC. Amino acid sequence: CAWSVRPGYGYTF. The whole variable domain, filled in from reference TRBV30 and TRBJ1-2, reads SQTIHQWPATLVQPVGSPLSLECTVEGTSNPNLYWYRQAAGRGLQLLFYSVGIGQISSEVPQNLSASRPQDRQFILSSKKLLLSDSGFYLCAWSVRPGYGYTFGSGTRLTVV.

The chain joins TRBV3-1 (or the pseudogene TRBV3-2) to TRBJ2-3, with 11 nucleotides matching TRBD2. CDR3 length: 17 amino acids. Germline lookup yields CDR1 LGHDT and CDR2 YNNKEL (reference sequence). The V segment lost 0 bases and the J segment 3 bases; nucleotides outside the gene matches: 5. CDR3 protein: CASSQDLAGGPTDTQYF. In DNA form, the CDR3 reads TGTGCCAGCAGCCAAGATTTAGCGGGGGGGCCTACAGATACGCAGTATTTT.

The gene calls are TRBV28 and TRBJ1-1; TRBD1 agrees at 7 bases. Germline V gives CDR1 MDHEN, CDR2 SYDVKM. The CDR3 spans 15 residues. Trimming took 5 bases from V and 1 from J; bases not matched to a gene: 7. Here the CDR3 DNA reads TGTGCCAGCAGTCCCTGGGGGACAGCGAACACTGAAGCTTTCTTT. Translated: CASSPWGTANTEAFF.

V gene TRBV6-5 combines with J gene TRBJ1-2, with a weak D call TRBD1 (5 bases). V lost 0 bases and J lost 6, with 11 bases in between. CDR3 size: 14 residues. Germline assignment: CDR1 MNHEY and CDR2 SVGAGI. CDR3 sequence: CASSYSGGADGYTF. DNA of the CDR3: TGTGCCAGCAGTTACTCGGGAGGGGCGGATGGCTACACCTTC.

V usage is TRBV7-8 and J usage is TRBJ1-2; TRBD1 matches 7 bases. The CDR3 loop spans 12 amino acids. With V trimmed by 10 bases and J by 4 bases, 6 bases remained unmatched. Germline CDR1 SGHVS, CDR2 FQNEAQ. The DNA of the CDR3 is TGTGCCACCGACAGGGCGACCTATGGCTACACCTTC. This sequence encodes CATDRATYGYTF.